Listed below are T cell receptor beta chains from one sample, sequenced in a study of somatic mutations in cytotoxic T cells in rheumatoid arthritis. Generated by immunoSEQ multiplex PCR, the TCRdb table keeps only in-frame clones and is missing some. This sample has over 6,500 clones, with approximately 70% found just once. Sequencing input: CD8+ T cells sorted from blood. These receptors were taken from a man aged 40-55 years in good health. Both conserved end residues are part of each CDR3. A D gene is named only where the DNA matches it firmly. The size field is filled for only some rows; it gives once, few, many or a size class.

TRBV4-3,medium-sized,-,TRBJ1-1,TGCGCCAGCAGCCAAGCGGCAGGGACGGCTGAAGCTTTCTTT,CASSQAAGTAEAFF
TRBV6-5,-,TRBD1,TRBJ2-7,TGTGCCAGCAGTCTCCCGGGACAGGGAGGACAGGAGCAGTACTTC,CASSLPGQGGQEQYF
TRBV5-4,-,-,TRBJ2-2,TGTGCCAGCAGCTTGGATTTACTAGCAATAGGCGGGGAGCTGTTTTTT,CASSLDLLAIGGELFF
TRBV4-1,-,-,TRBJ1-5,TGCGCCAGCAGCCAAGTACAGGGTTATCAGCCCCAGCATTTT,CASSQVQGYQPQHF
TRBV5-1,-,-,TRBJ2-5,TGCGCCAGCAGCTCGACGGCGGACAAAGAGACCCAGTACTTC,CASSSTADKETQYF
TRBV11-2,medium-sized,-,TRBJ2-1,TGTGCCAGCAGCTTGACTGAGCAGTTCTTC,CASSLTEQFF
TRBV18,few,-,TRBJ2-6,TGTGCCAGCTCACCCCCGACAGGCCCTGGGGCCAACGTCCTGACTTTC,CASSPPTGPGANVLTF
TRBV10-2,-,-,TRBJ2-7,TGCGCCAGCAACCCACAGGGAGGGAACTACGAGCAGTACTTC,CASNPQGGNYEQYF
TRBV7-9,-,TRBD1,TRBJ2-4,TGTGCCAGCAGCGCGACAGGGGATGGATGGGTCAAAAACATTCAGTACTTC,CASSATGDGWVKNIQYF
TRBV4-3,few,-,TRBJ1-4,TGCGCCAGCAGCGAGTTGGGGGGTGAAAAACTGTTTTTT,CASSELGGEKLFF
TRBV30,-,-,TRBJ1-2,TGTGCCTGGAGTAGCAGGGCCCAGGGCTATGGCTACACCTTC,CAWSSRAQGYGYTF
TRBV2,few,-,TRBJ2-7,TGTGCCAGCAGCCTCGCCCCCTACGAGCAGTACTTC,CASSLAPYEQYF
TRBV15,-,-,TRBJ2-2,TGTGCCACCAGCTCCGGGGCGGCCACCGGGGAGCTGTTTTTT,CATSSGAATGELFF
TRBV29-1,-,-,TRBJ2-2,TGCAGCGCCAAAATGGATAACACCGGGGAGCTGTTTTTT,CSAKMDNTGELFF
TRBV28,-,TRBD1,TRBJ2-1,TGTGCCAGCAGTCCCGGGACAGGGGTGGGTGAGCAGTTCTTC,CASSPGTGVGEQFF
TRBV6-5,-,-,TRBJ1-6,TGTGCCAGCAGTTACTCAGCTGGGTCCTATAATTCACCCCTCCACTTT,CASSYSAGSYNSPLHF
TRBV19,-,TRBD1,TRBJ1-2,TGTGCCAGTACCCTGACAGGGGATGGCTACACCTTC,CASTLTGDGYTF
TRBV6-4,once,TRBD2,TRBJ2-3,TGTGCCAGCAGCAGAAGCGGGGGAGGGACAGATACGCAGTATTTT,CASSRSGGGTDTQYF
TRBV7-6,-,-,TRBJ2-5,TGTGCCAGCAGCTTAGGGGGAGGTCGGGGAGAGACCCAGTACTTC,CASSLGGGRGETQYF
TRBV6-4,once,-,TRBJ2-2,TGTGCCAGCAGTGAGGCTCCCGGGACGGGCACCGGGGAGCTGTTTTTT,CASSEAPGTGTGELFF
TRBV6-1,-,-,TRBJ2-5,TGTGCCAGCAGTGAAGCGAGAGGGCAGCAAGAGACCCAGTACTTC,CASSEARGQQETQYF
TRBV4-3,-,-,TRBJ1-1,TGCGCCAGCAGCCCCCGGATTGCGAGCCTAGAAGCTTTCTTT,CASSPRIASLEAFF
TRBV4-1,-,TRBD1,TRBJ1-2,TGCGCCAGCAGCAAGCCGGGACAGGGAGATGGCTACACCTTC,CASSKPGQGDGYTF
TRBV7-9,-,-,TRBJ1-1,TGTGCCAGCAGCCCACAGGGCTCTGAAGCTTTCTTT,CASSPQGSEAFF
TRBV23-1,-,TRBD1,TRBJ2-2,TGCGCCAGCAGTTCCCGGGACAGGGGACGGGGAGCTGTTTTT,CASSSRDRGRGAVF
TRBV28,-,TRBD1,TRBJ2-3,TGTGCCAGCAGCCACAGAACCGGGACAGGGGCCACAGATACGCAGTATTTT,CASSHRTGTGATDTQYF
TRBV7-2,-,TRBD1,TRBJ1-1,TGTGCCAGCAGCTTCCGGACAGGGGTGAACACTGAAGCTTTCTTT,CASSFRTGVNTEAFF
TRBV19,-,-,TRBJ2-7,TGTGCCAGTAGTACCCAGCGACTTGGCGAGCAGTACTTC,CASSTQRLGEQYF
TRBV2,-,-,TRBJ1-2,TGTGCCAGCAGTGAAGTGCCCCAGGGGTTCTATGGCTACACCTTC,CASSEVPQGFYGYTF
TRBV28,-,TRBD2,TRBJ2-3,TGTGCCAGCAGCCTCAGCTCGGGGGGGGGTGACACAGATACGCAGTATTTT,CASSLSSGGGDTDTQYF
TRBV5-1,-,TRBD2,TRBJ2-5,TGCGCCAGCTCAACTGGGGACTATCAAGAGACCCAGTACTTC,CASSTGDYQETQYF
TRBV19,-,TRBD2,TRBJ2-1,TGTGCCAGTACGAGCGGGGGGGACTACAATGAGCAGTTCTTC,CASTSGGDYNEQFF
TRBV27,-,TRBD1,TRBJ2-7,TGTGCCAGCAGTTTACCCGGGACAGGGGGCGAGCAGTACTTC,CASSLPGTGGEQYF
TRBV28,-,-,TRBJ1-1,TGTGCCAGCAGTCTAGCCCCCGGGAAGCCGAACACTGAAGCTTTCTTT,CASSLAPGKPNTEAFF
TRBV5-6,-,TRBD1,TRBJ2-5,TGTGCCAGCAGCTTTGGGTTACAGGGGGCAATGGAGACCCAGTACTTC,CASSFGLQGAMETQYF
TRBV29-1,-,-,TRBJ2-1,TGCAGCGTGGGGCAGGGAGAGGTCTACAATGAGCAGTTCTTC,CSVGQGEVYNEQFF